The present TCR beta chain was sequenced within a study of response to subunit inactivated influenza vaccine. General study results and limits: Only a handful of new T cells, the authors suggested, are recruited with each seasonal influenza vaccination.

Each CDR3 protein is one row after TCRdb ran MiXCR on the RT-PCR reads. The repertoire holds around 500,000 distinct CDR3 sequences, with roughly 9.8% as singletons. On this clonotype: Its antigen is currently unknown.

Trimming stripped 2 bases from V and 2 bases from J, with 15 bases between. The CDR3 spans 16 residues. Germline V gives CDR1 MDHEN, CDR2 SYDVKM. V usage is TRBV28 and J usage is TRBJ1-2, with unresolved D. The sequencing here drew on PBMCs from blood, taken 45 days after vaccination. The sequence was obtained from a man aged 45 to 65 who received an inactivated influenza vaccine. CDR3 bases: TGTGCCAGCAGTTTAGGGAATTGGGGATCGAACTATGGCTACACCTTC. Amino acid sequence: CASSLGNWGSNYGYTF.